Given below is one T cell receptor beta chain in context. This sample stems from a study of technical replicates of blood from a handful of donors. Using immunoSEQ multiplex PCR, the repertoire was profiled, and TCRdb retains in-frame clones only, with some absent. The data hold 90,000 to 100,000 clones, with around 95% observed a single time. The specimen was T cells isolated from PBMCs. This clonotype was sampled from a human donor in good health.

DNA of the CDR3: TGCAGCGTCATTGGTTGGGGCCATGAGCAGTTCTTC. Amino acid sequence: CSVIGWGHEQFF. The chain has TRBV29-1 and TRBJ2-1, with a weak D call TRBD1 (5 bases). Trimming stripped 6 bases from V and 8 bases from J, with 14 bases between. This CDR3 region has 12 residues. The germline CDR1 and CDR2 sequences are SQVTM and ANQGSEA.